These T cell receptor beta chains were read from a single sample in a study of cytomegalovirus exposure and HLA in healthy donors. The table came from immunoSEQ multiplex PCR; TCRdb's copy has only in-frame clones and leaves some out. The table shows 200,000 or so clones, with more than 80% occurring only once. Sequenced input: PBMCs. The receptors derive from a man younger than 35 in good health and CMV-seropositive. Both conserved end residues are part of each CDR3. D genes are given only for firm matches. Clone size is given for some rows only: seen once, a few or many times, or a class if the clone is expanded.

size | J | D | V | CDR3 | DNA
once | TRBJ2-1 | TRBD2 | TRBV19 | CASRPSGRVYNEQFF | TGTGCCAGTAGGCCTAGCGGGAGAGTCTACAATGAGCAGTTCTTC
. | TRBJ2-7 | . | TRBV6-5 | CASSYSLDSTYEQYF | TGTGCCAGCAGTTACTCGTTGGACTCTACCTACGAGCAGTACTTC
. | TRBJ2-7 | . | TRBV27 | CASRPRPSGFEQYF | TGTGCCAGCCGCCCTCGGCCCAGCGGGTTCGAGCAGTACTTC
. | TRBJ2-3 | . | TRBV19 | CASADSGSTDTQYF | TGTGCCAGCGCCGACAGTGGAAGCACAGATACGCAGTATTTT
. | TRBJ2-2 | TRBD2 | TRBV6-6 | CASRPGGDTGELFF | TGTGCCAGCCGCCCTGGGGGGGACACCGGGGAGCTGTTTTTT
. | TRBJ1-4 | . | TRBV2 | CASSLLVTNEKLFF | TGTGCCAGCAGTTTATTAGTGACTAATGAAAAACTGTTTTTT
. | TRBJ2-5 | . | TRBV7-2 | CASSFDAGETQYF | TGTGCCAGCAGCTTTGATGCAGGAGAGACCCAGTACTTC
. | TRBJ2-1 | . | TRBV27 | CASSLKFAAEQFF | TGTGCCAGCAGTTTAAAATTCGCGGCAGAGCAGTTCTTC
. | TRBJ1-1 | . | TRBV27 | CASSPDRDMNTEAFF | TGTGCCAGCAGTCCCGACCGGGACATGAACACTGAAGCTTTCTTT
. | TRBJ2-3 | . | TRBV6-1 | CALEVEGTDTQYF | TGTGCCCTGGAGGTTGAGGGCACAGATACGCAGTATTTT
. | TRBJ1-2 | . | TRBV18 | CASSPLVRARTNYGYTF | TGTGCCAGCTCACCACTGGTTAGGGCCAGGACAAACTATGGCTACACCTTC
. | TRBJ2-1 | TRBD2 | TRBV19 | CASSTTGLAGGATNEQFF | TGTGCCAGTAGTACGACGGGACTAGCGGGGGGGGCGACCAATGAGCAGTTCTTC
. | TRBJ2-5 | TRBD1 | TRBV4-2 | CASSQDWTGGGETQYF | TGTGCCAGCAGCCAAGATTGGACAGGGGGCGGAGAGACCCAGTACTTC
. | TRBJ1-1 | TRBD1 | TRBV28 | CAARDSRNTEAFF | TGTGCCGCTAGGGACAGCCGAAACACTGAAGCTTTCTTT
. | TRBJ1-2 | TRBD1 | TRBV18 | CASSPGQGFGYTF | TGTGCCAGCTCACCGGGACAGGGCTTTGGCTACACCTTC
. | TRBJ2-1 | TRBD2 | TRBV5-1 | CASSLSSGSYNEQFF | TGCGCCAGCAGCTTATCTAGCGGCTCCTACAATGAGCAGTTCTTC
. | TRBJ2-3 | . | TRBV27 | CASSLGSTPLYNTQYF | TGTGCCAGCAGTTTAGGATCGACTCCACTGTACAATACGCAGTATTTT
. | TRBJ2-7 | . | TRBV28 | CASSLLVGSSYEQYF | TGTGCCAGCAGTTTATTGGTCGGGAGCTCCTACGAGCAGTACTTC
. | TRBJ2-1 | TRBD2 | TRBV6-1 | CASASRLADNEQFF | TGTGCCAGCGCCAGTCGACTAGCGGACAATGAGCAGTTCTTC
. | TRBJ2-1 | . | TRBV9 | CASSVGSTGEQFF | TGTGCCAGCAGCGTAGGGTCCACAGGGGAGCAGTTCTTC
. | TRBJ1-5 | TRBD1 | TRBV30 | CAWRDRGDAQPQHF | TGTGCCTGGAGGGACAGGGGGGACGCTCAGCCCCAGCATTTT
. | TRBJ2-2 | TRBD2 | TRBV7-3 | CASSEGLAGLGELFF | TGTGCCAGCAGCGAGGGACTAGCGGGACTCGGGGAGCTGTTTTTT
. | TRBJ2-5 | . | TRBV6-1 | CASSVAEETQYF | TGTGCCAGCAGTGTGGCAGAAGAGACCCAGTACTTC
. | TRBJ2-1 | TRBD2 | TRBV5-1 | CASSSGLAGANEQFF | TGCGCCAGCAGCTCAGGACTAGCGGGAGCCAATGAGCAGTTCTTC
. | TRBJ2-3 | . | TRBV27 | CASSLRGHDTQYF | TGTGCCAGCAGTTTACGAGGCCATGATACGCAGTATTTT
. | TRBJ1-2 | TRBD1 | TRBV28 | CASSLGQGRPTF | TGTGCCAGCAGTTTAGGACAGGGCCGTCCCACCTTC
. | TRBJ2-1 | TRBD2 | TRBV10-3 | CAISGGREGRDEQFF | TGTGCCATCAGTGGGGGGCGGGAGGGCCGGGATGAGCAGTTCTTC
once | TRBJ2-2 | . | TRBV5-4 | CASSRPGTGELFF | TGTGCCAGCAGCCGCCCCGGTACCGGGGAGCTGTTTTTT
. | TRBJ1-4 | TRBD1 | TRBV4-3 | CASSQASGQGEKLFF | TGCGCCAGCAGCCAAGCCTCGGGACAGGGGGAAAAACTGTTTTTT
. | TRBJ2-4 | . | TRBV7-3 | CASSLGQGLNIQYF | TGTGCCAGCAGCTTAGGGCAGGGGCTAAACATTCAGTACTTC
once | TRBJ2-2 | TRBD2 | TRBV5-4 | CASSLRSSGSGGELFF | TGTGCCAGCAGCTTGCGGTCTAGCGGGAGCGGCGGGGAGCTGTTTTTT
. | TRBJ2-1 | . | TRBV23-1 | CAGWGLNEQFF | TGCGCTGGGTGGGGCCTCAATGAGCAGTTCTTC
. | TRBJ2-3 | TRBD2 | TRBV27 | CASRWGGSFRSTDTQYF | TGTGCCAGCAGATGGGGCGGGAGCTTTAGAAGCACAGATACGCAGTATTTT
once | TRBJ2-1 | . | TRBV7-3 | CASSLSSAGYNEQFF | TGTGCCAGCAGCTTATCCTCCGCGGGCTACAATGAGCAGTTCTTC
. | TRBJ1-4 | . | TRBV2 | CASSQTGINEKLFF | TGTGCCAGCAGCCAGACAGGAATAAATGAAAAACTGTTTTTT
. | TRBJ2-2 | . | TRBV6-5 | CASSLWAGGTGELFF | TGTGCCAGCAGTTTATGGGCGGGCGGTACCGGGGAGCTGTTTTTT
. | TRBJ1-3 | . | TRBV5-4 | CASSSPGLGRSGNTIYF | TGTGCCAGCAGCTCGCCGGGGTTAGGGCGCTCTGGAAACACCATATATTTT
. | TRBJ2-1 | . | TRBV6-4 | CASSEGTWDRSYNEQFF | TGTGCCAGCAGTGAGGGGACTTGGGACAGATCCTACAATGAGCAGTTCTTC
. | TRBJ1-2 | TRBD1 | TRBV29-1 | CSCWTGGVDGYTF | TGCAGCTGTTGGACAGGGGGCGTCGATGGCTACACCTTC
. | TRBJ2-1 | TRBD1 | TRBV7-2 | CASTTGSYNEQFF | TGTGCCAGCACGACAGGGTCCTACAATGAGCAGTTCTTC
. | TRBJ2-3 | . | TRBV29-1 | CSVEGRADTQYF | TGCAGCGTTGAAGGGAGGGCAGATACGCAGTATTTT
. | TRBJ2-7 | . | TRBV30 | CACRGSYEQYF | TGTGCCTGCAGGGGCTCCTACGAGCAGTACTTC
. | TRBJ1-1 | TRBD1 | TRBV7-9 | CASTRIQGEAFF | TGTGCCAGCACCAGGATACAGGGGGAAGCTTTCTTT
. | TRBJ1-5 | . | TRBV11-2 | CASSLGAQPQHF | TGTGCCAGCAGCTTAGGGGCTCAGCCCCAGCATTTT
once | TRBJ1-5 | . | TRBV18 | CASSPSGGGIGNQPQHF | TGTGCCAGCTCACCTTCGGGGGGGGGAATCGGCAATCAGCCCCAGCATTTT
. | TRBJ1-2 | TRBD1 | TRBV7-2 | CASGTTGTIAYYGYTF | TGTGCCAGCGGAACGACAGGGACCATAGCCTACTATGGCTACACCTTC
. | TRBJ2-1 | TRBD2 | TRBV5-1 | CASIPGGHLNEQFF | TGCGCCAGCATCCCGGGAGGTCACTTGAATGAGCAGTTCTTC
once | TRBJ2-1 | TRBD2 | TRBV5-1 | CASSSGLAGFSSYNEQFF | TGCGCCAGCAGCTCGGGACTAGCGGGATTCAGCTCCTACAATGAGCAGTTCTTC
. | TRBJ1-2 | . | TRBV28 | CASTHRQGYTF | TGTGCCAGCACCCATCGACAGGGCTACACCTTC
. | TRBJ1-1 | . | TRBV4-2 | CASSPGQNTEAFF | TGTGCCAGCAGCCCGGGACAGAACACTGAAGCTTTCTTT
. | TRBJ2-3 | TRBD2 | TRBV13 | CASSLRTSGVLASTDTQYF | TGTGCCAGCAGCTTAAGGACTAGCGGGGTCCTAGCTAGCACAGATACGCAGTATTTT
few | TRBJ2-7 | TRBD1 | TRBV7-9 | CASRSGTGPYEQYF | TGTGCCAGCAGGTCCGGGACAGGGCCCTACGAGCAGTACTTC
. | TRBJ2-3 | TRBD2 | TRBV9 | CASSVVASGLTDTQYF | TGTGCCAGCAGCGTAGTGGCTAGCGGACTCACAGATACGCAGTATTTT